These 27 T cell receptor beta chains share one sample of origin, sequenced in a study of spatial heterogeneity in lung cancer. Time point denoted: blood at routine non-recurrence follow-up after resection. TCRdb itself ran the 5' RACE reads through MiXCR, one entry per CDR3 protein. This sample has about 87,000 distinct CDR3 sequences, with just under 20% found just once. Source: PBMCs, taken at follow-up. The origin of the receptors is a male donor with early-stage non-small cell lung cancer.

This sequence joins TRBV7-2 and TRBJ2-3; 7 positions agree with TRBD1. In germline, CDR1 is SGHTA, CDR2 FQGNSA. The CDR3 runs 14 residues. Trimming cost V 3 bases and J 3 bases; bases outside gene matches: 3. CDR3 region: CASSFLQGTDTQYF. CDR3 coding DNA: TGTGCCAGCAGCTTCCTACAGGGGACAGATACGCAGTATTTT. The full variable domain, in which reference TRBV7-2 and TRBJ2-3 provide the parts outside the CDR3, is GAGVSQSPSNKVTEKGKDVELRCDPISGHTALYWYRQSLGQGLEFLIYFQGNSAPDKSGLPSDRFSAERTGGSVSTLTIQRTQQEDSAVYLCASSFLQGTDTQYFGPGTRLTVL.

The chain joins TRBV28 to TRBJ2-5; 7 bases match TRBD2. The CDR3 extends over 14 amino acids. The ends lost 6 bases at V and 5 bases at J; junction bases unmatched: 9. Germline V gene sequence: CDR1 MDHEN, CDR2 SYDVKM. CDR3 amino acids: CASSSTSIAETQYF. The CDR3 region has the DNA TGTGCCAGCAGCTCGACTAGCATTGCTGAGACCCAGTACTTC.

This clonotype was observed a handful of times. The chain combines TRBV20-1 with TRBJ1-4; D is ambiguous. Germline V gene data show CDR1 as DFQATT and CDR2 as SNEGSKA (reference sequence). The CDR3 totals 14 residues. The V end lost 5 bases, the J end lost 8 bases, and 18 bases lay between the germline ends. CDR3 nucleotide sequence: TGCAGTGCTGGAGCGACAACCACCAGGGAAAAACTGTTTTTT. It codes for CSAGATTTREKLFF.

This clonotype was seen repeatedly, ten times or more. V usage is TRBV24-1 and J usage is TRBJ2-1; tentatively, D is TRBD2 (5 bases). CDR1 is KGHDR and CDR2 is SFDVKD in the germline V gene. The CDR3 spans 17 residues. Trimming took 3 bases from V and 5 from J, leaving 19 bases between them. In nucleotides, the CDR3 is TGTGCCACCAGTGATCCCCGGAACCGAGGGAGCAACAATGAGCAGTTCTTC. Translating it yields CATSDPRNRGSNNEQFF.

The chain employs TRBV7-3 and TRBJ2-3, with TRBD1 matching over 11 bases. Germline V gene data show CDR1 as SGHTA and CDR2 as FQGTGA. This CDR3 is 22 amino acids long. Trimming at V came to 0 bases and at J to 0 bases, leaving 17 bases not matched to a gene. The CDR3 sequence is CASSLTEKDRGLLISSTDTQYF. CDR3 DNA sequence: TGTGCCAGCAGCTTAACAGAAAAGGACAGGGGGCTACTAATTTCTAGCACAGATACGCAGTATTTT.

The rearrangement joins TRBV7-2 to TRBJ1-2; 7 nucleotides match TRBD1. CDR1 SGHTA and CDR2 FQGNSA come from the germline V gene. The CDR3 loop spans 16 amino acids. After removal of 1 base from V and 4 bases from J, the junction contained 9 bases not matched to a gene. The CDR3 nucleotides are TGTGCCAGCAGCTTAGGTTTAGGGGGCTTAGGCTATGGCTACACCTTC. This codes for CASSLGLGGLGYGYTF.

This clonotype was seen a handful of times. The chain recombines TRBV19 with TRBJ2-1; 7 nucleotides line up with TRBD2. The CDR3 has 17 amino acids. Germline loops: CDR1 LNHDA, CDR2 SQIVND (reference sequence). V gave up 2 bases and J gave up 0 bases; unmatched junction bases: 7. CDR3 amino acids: CASSIYSGLSSYNEQFF. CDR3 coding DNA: TGTGCCAGTAGTATATATAGCGGGCTGAGCTCCTACAATGAGCAGTTCTTC. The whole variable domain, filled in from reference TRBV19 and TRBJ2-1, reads DGGITQSPKYLFRKEGQNVTLSCEQNLNHDAMYWYRQDPGQGLRLIYYSQIVNDFQKGDIAEGYSVSREKKESFPLTVTSAQKNPTAFYLCASSIYSGLSSYNEQFFGPGTRLTVL.

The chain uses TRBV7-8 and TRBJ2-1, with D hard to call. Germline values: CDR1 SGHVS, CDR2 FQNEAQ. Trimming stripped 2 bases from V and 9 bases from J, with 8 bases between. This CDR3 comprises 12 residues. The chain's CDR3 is CASSLIRAEQFF. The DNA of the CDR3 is TGTGCCAGCAGCTTAATTAGGGCTGAGCAGTTCTTC.

CDR3 protein: CSARDPAGQETQYF. The CDR3 nucleotides are TGCAGTGCTAGAGATCCAGCGGGCCAAGAGACCCAGTACTTC. The chain has TRBV20-1 and TRBJ2-5; D is possibly TRBD2 (6 bases). Germline lookup yields CDR1 DFQATT and CDR2 SNEGSKA (reference sequence). The CDR3 totals 14 residues. Trimming took 0 bases from V and 1 from J, leaving 9 bases between them.

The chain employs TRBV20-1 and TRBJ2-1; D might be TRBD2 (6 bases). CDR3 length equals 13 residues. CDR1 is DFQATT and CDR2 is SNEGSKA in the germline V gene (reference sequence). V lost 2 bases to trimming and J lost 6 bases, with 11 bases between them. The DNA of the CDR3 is TGCAGTGCTAGAAGGGCTAGCGTCAATGAGCAGTTCTTC. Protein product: CSARRASVNEQFF.

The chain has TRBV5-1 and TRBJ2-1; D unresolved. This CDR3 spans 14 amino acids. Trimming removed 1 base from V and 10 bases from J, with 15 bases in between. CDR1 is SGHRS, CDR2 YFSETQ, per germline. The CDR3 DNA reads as TGCGCCAGCAGCTTGAGGACGTCCTCTAGGGAGCAGTTCTTC. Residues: CASSLRTSSREQFF.

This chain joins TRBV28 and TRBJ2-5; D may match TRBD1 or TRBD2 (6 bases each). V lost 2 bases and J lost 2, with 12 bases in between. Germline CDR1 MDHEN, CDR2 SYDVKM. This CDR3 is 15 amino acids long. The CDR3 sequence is CASSLPGAQQETQYF. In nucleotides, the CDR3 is TGTGCCAGCAGTTTACCGGGGGCCCAACAAGAGACCCAGTACTTC.

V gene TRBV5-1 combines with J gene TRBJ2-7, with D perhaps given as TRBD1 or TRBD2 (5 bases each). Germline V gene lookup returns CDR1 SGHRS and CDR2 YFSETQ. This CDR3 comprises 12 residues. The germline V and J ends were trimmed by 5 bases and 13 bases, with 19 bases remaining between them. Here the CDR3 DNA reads TGCGCCAGCAGGGAGGACCGGGGCAAAGGATACTTC. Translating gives CASREDRGKGYF.

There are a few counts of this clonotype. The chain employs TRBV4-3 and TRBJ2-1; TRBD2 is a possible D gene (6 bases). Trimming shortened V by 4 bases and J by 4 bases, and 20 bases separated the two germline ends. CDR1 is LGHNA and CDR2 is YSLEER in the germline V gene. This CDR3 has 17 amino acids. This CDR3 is CASSRQGISGFYNEQFF. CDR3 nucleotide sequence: TGCGCCAGCAGCCGCCAAGGGATCAGCGGGTTTTACAATGAGCAGTTCTTC.

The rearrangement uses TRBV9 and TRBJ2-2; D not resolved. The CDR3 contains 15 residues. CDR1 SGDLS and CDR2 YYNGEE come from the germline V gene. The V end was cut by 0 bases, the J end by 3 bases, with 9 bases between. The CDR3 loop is CASSVGPDHTGELFF. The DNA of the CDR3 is TGTGCCAGCAGCGTAGGCCCGGACCACACCGGGGAGCTGTTTTTT.

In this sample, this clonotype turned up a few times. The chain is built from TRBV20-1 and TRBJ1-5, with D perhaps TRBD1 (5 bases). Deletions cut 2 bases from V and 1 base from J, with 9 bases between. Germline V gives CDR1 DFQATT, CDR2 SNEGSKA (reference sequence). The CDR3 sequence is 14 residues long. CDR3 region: CSARRGRSNQPQHF. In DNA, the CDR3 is TGCAGTGCTAGAAGGGGTAGGAGCAATCAGCCCCAGCATTTT.

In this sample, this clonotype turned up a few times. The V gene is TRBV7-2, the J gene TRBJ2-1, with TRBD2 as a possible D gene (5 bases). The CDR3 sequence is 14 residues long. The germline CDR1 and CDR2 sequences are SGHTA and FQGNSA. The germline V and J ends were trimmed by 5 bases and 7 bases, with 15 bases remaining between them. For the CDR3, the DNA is TGTGCCAGCAGCACTGAAACGGGAAGAAATGAGCAGTTCTTC. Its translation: CASSTETGRNEQFF.

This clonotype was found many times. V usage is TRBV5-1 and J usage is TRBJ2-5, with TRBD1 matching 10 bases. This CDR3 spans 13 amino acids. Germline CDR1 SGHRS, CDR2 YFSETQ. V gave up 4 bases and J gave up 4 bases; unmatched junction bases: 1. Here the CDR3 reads CASSRDRGETQYF. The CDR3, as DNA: TGCGCCAGCAGCAGGGACAGGGGAGAGACCCAGTACTTC. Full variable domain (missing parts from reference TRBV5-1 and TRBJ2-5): KAGVTQTPRYLIKTRGQQVTLSCSPISGHRSVSWYQQTPGQGLQFLFEYFSETQRNKGNFPGRFSGRQFSNSRSEMNVSTLELGDSALYLCASSRDRGETQYFGPGTRLLVL.

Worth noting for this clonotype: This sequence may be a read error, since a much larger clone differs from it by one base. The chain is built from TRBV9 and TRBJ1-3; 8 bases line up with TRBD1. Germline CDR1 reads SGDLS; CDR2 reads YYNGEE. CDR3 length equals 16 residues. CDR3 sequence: CAGSVDRGSSGNTIYF. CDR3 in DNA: TGTGCCGGCAGCGTAGACAGGGGAAGCTCTGGAAACACCATATATTTT.

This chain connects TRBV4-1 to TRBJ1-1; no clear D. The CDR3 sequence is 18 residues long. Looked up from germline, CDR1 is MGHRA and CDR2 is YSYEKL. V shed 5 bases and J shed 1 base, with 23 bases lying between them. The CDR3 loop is CASSEGPIVGIGNTEAFF. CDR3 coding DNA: TGCGCCAGCAGCGAAGGCCCAATAGTCGGTATCGGGAACACTGAAGCTTTCTTT.

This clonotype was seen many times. DNA for the CDR3: TGCAGTGCTAGTGGTAGGGCTAGCGGGACATCTAGCACAGATACGCAGTATTTT. This sequence encodes CSASGRASGTSSTDTQYF. This chain joins TRBV20-1 and TRBJ2-3; 9 bases map to TRBD2. The CDR3 spans 18 residues. CDR1 DFQATT and CDR2 SNEGSKA come from the germline V gene (reference sequence). The V segment lost 3 bases and the J segment 0 bases; nucleotides outside the gene matches: 13.

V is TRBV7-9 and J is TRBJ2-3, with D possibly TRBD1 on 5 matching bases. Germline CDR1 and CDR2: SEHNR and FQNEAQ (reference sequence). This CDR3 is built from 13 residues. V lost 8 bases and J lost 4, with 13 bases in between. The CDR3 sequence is CASSSQEPDTQYF. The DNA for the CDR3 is TGTGCCAGCTCATCACAGGAACCAGATACGCAGTATTTT.

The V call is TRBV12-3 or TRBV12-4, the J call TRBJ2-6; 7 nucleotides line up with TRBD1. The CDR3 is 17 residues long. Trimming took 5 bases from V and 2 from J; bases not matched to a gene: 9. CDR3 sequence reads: CASSPTTGQTGANVLTF. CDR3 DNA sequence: TGTGCCAGCAGTCCTACGACAGGGCAGACTGGGGCCAACGTCCTGACTTTC.

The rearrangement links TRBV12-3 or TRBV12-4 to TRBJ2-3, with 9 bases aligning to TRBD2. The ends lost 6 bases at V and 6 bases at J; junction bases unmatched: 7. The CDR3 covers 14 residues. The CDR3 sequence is CASRSSGGRDTQYF. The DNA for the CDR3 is TGTGCCAGCAGATCCAGCGGGGGGAGGGATACGCAGTATTTT.

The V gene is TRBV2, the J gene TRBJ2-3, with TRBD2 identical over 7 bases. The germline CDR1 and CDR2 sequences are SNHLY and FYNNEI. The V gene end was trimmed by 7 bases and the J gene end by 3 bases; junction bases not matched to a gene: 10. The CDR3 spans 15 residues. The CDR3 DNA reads TGTGCCAGCAACGGAGGACTAGTCGGGACAGATACGCAGTATTTT. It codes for CASNGGLVGTDTQYF.

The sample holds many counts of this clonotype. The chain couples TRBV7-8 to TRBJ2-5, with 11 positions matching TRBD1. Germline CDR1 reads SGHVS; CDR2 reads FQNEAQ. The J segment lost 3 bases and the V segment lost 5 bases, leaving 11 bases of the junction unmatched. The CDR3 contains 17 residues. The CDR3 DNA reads TGTGCCAGCAGCAGAGGGACAGGGGGAGGACGAAAAGAGACCCAGTACTTC. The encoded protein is CASSRGTGGGRKETQYF.

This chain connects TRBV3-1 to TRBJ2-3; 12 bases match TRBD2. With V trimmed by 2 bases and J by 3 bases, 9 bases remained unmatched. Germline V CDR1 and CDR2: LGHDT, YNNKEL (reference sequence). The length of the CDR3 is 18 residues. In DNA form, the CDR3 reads TGTGCCAGCAGCCAATCTGCCTCGACTAGCGGGAGAACAGATACGCAGTATTTT. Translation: CASSQSASTSGRTDTQYF.